This is a list of T cell receptor beta chains from one sample in a study of blood T cell repertoires in COVID-19. The table came from immunoSEQ multiplex PCR; TCRdb's copy has only in-frame clones and leaves some out. This sample carries around 440,000 clones, approximately 88% of them seen once, and the ten largest clones take around 13%. The sequenced sample was peripheral blood. The receptors originated from a woman between 50 and 59 years old with COVID-19, enrolled during active disease. CDR3s include the opening cysteine and the closing phenylalanine or tryptophan. Fields, in order: clone size, CDR3 length, V gene, J gene, D gene, CDR3 DNA, CDR3 protein. The D gene is left open where the match is weak. Expanded clones are given a class, and other clones once, few, many or no size at all.

>NA|17|TRBV5-8|TRBJ1-3|TRBD1
TGTGCCAGCAGCTGGACAGGGGCTCCAGCCTCTGGAAACACCATATATTTT
CASSWTGAPASGNTIYF
>few|14|TRBV23-1|TRBJ2-1|TRBD1
TGCGCCGGAAAGGGGGACAGCTCCTACAATGAGCAGTTCTTC
CAGKGDSSYNEQFF
>NA|14|TRBV3-1/TRBV3-2|TRBJ2-3|NA
TGTGCCAGCAGCCCTCGGACTAACACAGATACGCAGTATTTT
CASSPRTNTDTQYF
>few|14|TRBV5-6|TRBJ2-5|NA
TGTGCCAGCAGCTTGGTAGGGGCTGGGGAGACCCAGTACTTC
CASSLVGAGETQYF
>NA|16|TRBV3-1/TRBV3-2|TRBJ2-2|TRBD2
TGTGCCAGCAGCCGCCTAGGAGCGGGGGGGGCCGGGGAGCTGTTTTTT
CASSRLGAGGAGELFF
>NA|14|TRBV10-2|TRBJ1-5|NA
TGCGCCAGCAGTGATAGGTGGGGAGATCAGCCCCAGCATTTT
CASSDRWGDQPQHF
>NA|16|TRBV23-1|TRBJ1-5|NA
TGCGCCAGCAGTCACCCCGGGACATTCATCAATCAGCCCCAGCATTTT
CASSHPGTFINQPQHF
>NA|15|TRBV6-2/TRBV6-3|TRBJ1-6|TRBD1
TGTGCCAGCAGCCCTCCGGAGGGGGCTAATTCACCCCTCCACTTT
CASSPPEGANSPLHF
>NA|12|TRBV7-9|TRBJ2-7|NA
TGTGCCAGCAGCTTAGATACCTACGAGCAGTACTTC
CASSLDTYEQYF
>NA|13|TRBV5-1|TRBJ1-2|NA
TGCGCCAGCAGCTTGGGGCAGGGGAATGGCTACACCTTC
CASSLGQGNGYTF
>NA|14|TRBV19|TRBJ1-6|TRBD1
TGTGCCAGCCAACAGCGACAGGGACGATCACCCCTCCACTTT
CASQQRQGRSPLHF
>NA|13|TRBV30|TRBJ2-5|NA
TGTGCCTGGACGGGACACCCACAAGAGACCCAGTACTTC
CAWTGHPQETQYF
>NA|13|TRBV27|TRBJ2-3|TRBD1
TGTGCCAGCAGCGACAGGGGAGTAAATACGCAGTATTTT
CASSDRGVNTQYF
>NA|15|TRBV28|TRBJ1-5|NA
TGTGCCAGCAGTCCCGGGACATTTAGCAATCAGCCCCAGCATTTT
CASSPGTFSNQPQHF
>NA|14|TRBV24-1|TRBJ2-5|TRBD1
TGTGCCACCAGAAGTACAGGGGCCCAAGAGACCCAGTACTTC
CATRSTGAQETQYF
>once|16|TRBV4-1|TRBJ1-6|NA
TGCGCCAGCAGCCCCTTATCTCTACTCTGGAGGTCACCCCTCCACTTT
CASSPLSLLWRSPLHF
>NA|15|TRBV30|TRBJ1-2|TRBD1
TGTGCCTGGAGTGGTTTGACAGGGTTTGTGCGTGGCTACACCTTC
CAWSGLTGFVRGYTF
>NA|13|TRBV10-1|TRBJ1-1|NA
TGCGCCAGCAGTCCCGGGGGGGCAACTGAAGCTTTCTTT
CASSPGGATEAFF
>NA|13|TRBV7-9|TRBJ1-2|TRBD1
TGTGCCAGCAGTCAGACAGGGGGATATGGCTACACCTTC
CASSQTGGYGYTF
>NA|15|TRBV5-1|TRBJ1-2|NA
TGCGCCAGCAGCTTGTGGGCAGGTTCTAACTATGGCTACACCTTC
CASSLWAGSNYGYTF
>NA|15|TRBV5-1|TRBJ2-2|NA
TGCGCCAGCAGCTCACTAGCCTCCCGGGCCGGGGAGCTGTTTTTT
CASSSLASRAGELFF
>NA|15|TRBV15|TRBJ2-3|TRBD1
TGTGCCACCAGCACCAGGGGACAGGTCAGAGATACGCAGTATTTT
CATSTRGQVRDTQYF
>NA|15|TRBV4-1|TRBJ2-5|NA
TGCGCCAGCAGCCAAGTGGAGACCCCCGCGGAGACCCAGTACTTC
CASSQVETPAETQYF
>NA|13|TRBV9|TRBJ1-3|NA
TGTGCCAGCCAGGGTATTGTCCGGGACACCATATATTTT
CASQGIVRDTIYF
>NA|14|TRBV10-1|TRBJ2-7|TRBD2
TGCGCCAGCAGTCTAGCGGGGGCCTTTCGGGAGCAGTACTTC
CASSLAGAFREQYF
>NA|14|TRBV9|TRBJ1-3|NA
TGTGCCAGCAGCCCCGATGGTGGGCCCGACACCATATATTTT
CASSPDGGPDTIYF
>NA|16|TRBV15|TRBJ2-5|TRBD2
TGTGCCACCAGCAGAGATGGGCGGGGGACCCAAGAGACCCAGTACTTC
CATSRDGRGTQETQYF
>NA|17|TRBV9|TRBJ2-1|TRBD1
TGTGCCAGCAGCGTAGAGGGGAGGGGACAGGGATACAATGAGCAGTTCTTC
CASSVEGRGQGYNEQFF
>once|16|TRBV4-2|TRBJ2-7|NA
TGTGCCAGCAGCCCCGTGGGGGGACGAAGCTCCTACGAGCAGTACTTC
CASSPVGGRSSYEQYF
>NA|15|TRBV21-1|TRBJ2-5|NA
TGTGCCAGCAGCCTGGCGGGGGCGGGGGAAGAGACCCAGTACTTC
CASSLAGAGEETQYF
>NA|12|TRBV28|TRBJ2-1|NA
TGTGCCAGCAGCAGACAGTACAATGAGCAGTTCTTC
CASSRQYNEQFF
>NA|15|TRBV2|TRBJ1-6|TRBD1
TGTGCCAGCAGCGGAGTCGACAGGGTTGGCTCACCCCTCCACTTT
CASSGVDRVGSPLHF
>NA|18|TRBV23-1|TRBJ1-5|NA
TGCGCCAGCAGTAGGTTTTTGAGGGCAGGGATCCGGGGGCAGCCCCAGCATTTT
CASSRFLRAGIRGQPQHF
>few|15|TRBV5-3|TRBJ2-7|NA
TGTGCCAGAAGCTTGGGGGGGACTGCCTCCTACGAGCAGTACTTC
CARSLGGTASYEQYF
>once|13|TRBV15|TRBJ1-6|TRBD1
TGTGCCACCGCCCGGGACAGGACGTTTCTCCTCCACTTT
CATARDRTFLLHF
>NA|15|TRBV9|TRBJ1-2|NA
TGTGCCAGCAGCCCCTCTCACGGTGATAACTATGGCTACACCTTC
CASSPSHGDNYGYTF
>once|15|TRBV18|TRBJ1-1|NA
TGTGCCAGCTCACCTTCAACAAATATGAACACTGAAGCTTTCTTT
CASSPSTNMNTEAFF
>NA|15|TRBV6-1|TRBJ2-7|TRBD1
TGTGCCAGCAGTGAGACGGGACAGGGGAGGAGGAAGCAGTACTTC
CASSETGQGRRKQYF
>NA|13|TRBV19|TRBJ2-1|NA
TGTGCCAGTAGTATAGACCGGCGGAATGAGCAGTTCTTC
CASSIDRRNEQFF
>NA|18|TRBV7-6|TRBJ1-1|TRBD1
TGTGCCAGCAGCTTAGTTAGAGGGGGCGCGGGCTGGGACACTGAAGCTTTCTTT
CASSLVRGGAGWDTEAFF
>few|15|TRBV3-1/TRBV3-2|TRBJ1-5|NA
TGTGCCAGCAGCCCAAGATTGGGGGAGGCTCAGCCCCAGCATTTT
CASSPRLGEAQPQHF
>NA|15|TRBV29-1|TRBJ2-1|NA
TGCAGCGTTGGGAAGAACGGGGGTCACCCCAATGAGCAGTTCTTC
CSVGKNGGHPNEQFF
>NA|14|TRBV6-5|TRBJ2-7|TRBD1
TGTGCCAGCATCCCGGGACAGGCGAACTACGAGCAGTACTTC
CASIPGQANYEQYF
>NA|14|TRBV28|TRBJ1-1|NA
TGTGCCAGCAGTTCAATAAGCATGAACACTGAAGCTTTCTTT
CASSSISMNTEAFF
>NA|15|TRBV14|TRBJ2-5|NA
TGTGCCAGCAGCCAAGCTTGGAGGGTAGAGGAGACCCAGTACTTC
CASSQAWRVEETQYF
>NA|14|TRBV3-1/TRBV3-2|TRBJ1-1|TRBD1
TGTGCCAGCAGCCAATTAGACAGGGGGACTGAAGCTTTCTTT
CASSQLDRGTEAFF
>NA|13|TRBV27|TRBJ1-5|NA
TGTGCCAGCAGTTCGGGACTTAATCAGCCCCAGCATTTT
CASSSGLNQPQHF
>NA|15|TRBV7-2|TRBJ2-7|NA
TGTGCCAGCAGCTTGGGGGGTAGCGGCCGCTGGGAGCAGTACTTC
CASSLGGSGRWEQYF
>NA|15|TRBV6-5|TRBJ2-5|NA
TGTGCCACCCACCCTTCCAGGAGGGTTGGGGAGACCCAGTACTTC
CATHPSRRVGETQYF
>NA|14|TRBV12-5|TRBJ1-1|TRBD1
TGTGCTAGTGACCTGGGACAGGGGAAAACTGAAGCTTTCTTT
CASDLGQGKTEAFF